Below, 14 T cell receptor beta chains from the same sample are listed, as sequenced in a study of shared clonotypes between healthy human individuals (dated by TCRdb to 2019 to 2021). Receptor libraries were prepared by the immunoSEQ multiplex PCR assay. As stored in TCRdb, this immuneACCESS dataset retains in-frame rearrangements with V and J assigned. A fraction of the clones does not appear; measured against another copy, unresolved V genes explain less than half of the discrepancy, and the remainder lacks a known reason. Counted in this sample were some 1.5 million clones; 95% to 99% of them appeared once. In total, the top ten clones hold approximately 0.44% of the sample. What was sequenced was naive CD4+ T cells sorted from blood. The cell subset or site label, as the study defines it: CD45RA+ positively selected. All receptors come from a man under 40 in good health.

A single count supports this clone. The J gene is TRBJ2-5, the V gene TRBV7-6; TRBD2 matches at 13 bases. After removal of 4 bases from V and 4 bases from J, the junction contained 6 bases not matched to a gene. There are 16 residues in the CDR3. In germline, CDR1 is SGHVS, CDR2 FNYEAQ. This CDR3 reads CASSSGLAGDRETQYF. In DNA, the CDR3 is TGTGCCAGCAGCTCTGGACTAGCGGGAGATAGAGAGACCCAGTACTTC.

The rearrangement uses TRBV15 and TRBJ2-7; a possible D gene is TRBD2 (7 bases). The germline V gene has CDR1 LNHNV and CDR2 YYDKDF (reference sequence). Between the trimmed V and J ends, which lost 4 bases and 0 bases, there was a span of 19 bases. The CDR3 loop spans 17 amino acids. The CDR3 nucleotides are TGTGCCACCAGCACACTAGGGGGAGGGCCGAGCTCCTACGAGCAGTACTTC. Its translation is CATSTLGGGPSSYEQYF. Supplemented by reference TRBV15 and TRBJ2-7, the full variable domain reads DAMVIQNPRYQVTQFGKPVTLSCSQTLNHNVMYWYQQKSSQAPKLLFHYYDKDFNNEADTPDNFQSRRPNTSFCFLDIRSPGLGDTAMYLCATSTLGGGPSSYEQYFGPGTRLTVT.

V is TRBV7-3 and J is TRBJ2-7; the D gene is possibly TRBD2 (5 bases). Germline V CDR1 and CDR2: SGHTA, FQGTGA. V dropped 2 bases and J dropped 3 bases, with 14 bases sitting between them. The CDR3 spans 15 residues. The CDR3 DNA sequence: TGTGCCAGCAGCTTACAAGCCGGGAACAGCTACGAGCAGTACTTC. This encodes CASSLQAGNSYEQYF.

The CDR3 nucleotides read TGCGCCAGCAGCTTGAGCGGGAGTCTCTACGAGCAGTACTTC. Encoded protein: CASSLSGSLYEQYF. The chain uses TRBV5-1 and TRBJ2-7; 8 bases fit TRBD2. With 1 base clipped from V and 3 bases from J, the junction kept 3 bases outside the gene matches. The CDR3 extends over 14 amino acids. Germline lookup yields CDR1 SGHRS and CDR2 YFSETQ.

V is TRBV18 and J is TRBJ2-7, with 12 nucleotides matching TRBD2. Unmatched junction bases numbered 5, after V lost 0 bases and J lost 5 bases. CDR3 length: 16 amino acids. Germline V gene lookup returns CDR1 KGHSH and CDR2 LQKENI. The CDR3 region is CASSPPTSGRLDEQYF. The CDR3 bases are TGTGCCAGCTCACCACCGACTAGCGGGAGATTAGACGAGCAGTACTTC.

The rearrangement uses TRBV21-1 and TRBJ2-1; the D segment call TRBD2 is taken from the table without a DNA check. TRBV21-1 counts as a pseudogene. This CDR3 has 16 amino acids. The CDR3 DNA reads TGTGCCAGCAGCTTTAGCGGGAGAGTTACCTCGGATGAGCAGTTCTTC. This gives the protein CASSFSGRVTSDEQFF.

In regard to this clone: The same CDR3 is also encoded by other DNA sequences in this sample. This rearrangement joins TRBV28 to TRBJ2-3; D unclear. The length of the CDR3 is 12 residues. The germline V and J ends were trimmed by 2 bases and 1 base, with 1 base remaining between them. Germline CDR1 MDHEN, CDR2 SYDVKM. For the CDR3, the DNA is TGTGCCAGCAGTTTACGCACAGATACGCAGTATTTT. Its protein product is CASSLRTDTQYF.

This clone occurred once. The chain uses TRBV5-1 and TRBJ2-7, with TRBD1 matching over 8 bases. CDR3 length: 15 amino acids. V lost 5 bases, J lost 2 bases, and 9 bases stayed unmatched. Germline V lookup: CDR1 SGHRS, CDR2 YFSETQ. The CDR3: CASRSDRAAAYEQYF. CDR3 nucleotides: TGCGCCAGCAGATCGGACAGGGCCGCAGCCTACGAGCAGTACTTC.

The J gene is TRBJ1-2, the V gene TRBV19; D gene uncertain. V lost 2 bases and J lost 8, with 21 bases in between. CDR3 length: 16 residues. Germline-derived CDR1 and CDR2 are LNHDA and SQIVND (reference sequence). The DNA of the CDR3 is TGTGCCAGTAGTATACATTCAAAGGGCATGGCGCGAGGCTACACCTTC. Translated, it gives CASSIHSKGMARGYTF.

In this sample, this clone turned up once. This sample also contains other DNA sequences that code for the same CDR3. The CDR3 nucleotides read TGCGCCAGCAGACTGAGTGGCACCGGGGAGCTGTTTTTT. It codes for CASRLSGTGELFF. The chain uses TRBV5-1 and TRBJ2-2; D gene unclear. Per germline, CDR1 SGHRS and CDR2 YFSETQ. Trimming pared 5 bases from V and 4 bases from J, leaving 9 bases between. CDR3 size: 13 residues.

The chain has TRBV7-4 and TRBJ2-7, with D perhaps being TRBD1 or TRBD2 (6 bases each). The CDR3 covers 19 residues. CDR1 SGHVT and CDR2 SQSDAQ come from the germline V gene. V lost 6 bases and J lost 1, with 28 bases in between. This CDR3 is CASSYIGGPLLLLSYEQYF. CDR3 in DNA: TGTGCCAGCAGTTACATCGGGGGCCCCCTCCTACTTCTTTCCTACGAGCAGTACTTC.

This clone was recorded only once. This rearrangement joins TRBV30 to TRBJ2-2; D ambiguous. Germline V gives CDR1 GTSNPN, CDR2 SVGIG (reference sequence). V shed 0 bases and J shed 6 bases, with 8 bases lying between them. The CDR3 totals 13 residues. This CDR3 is CAWSVGWAGELFF. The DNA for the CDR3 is TGTGCCTGGAGTGTAGGGTGGGCCGGGGAGCTGTTTTTT.

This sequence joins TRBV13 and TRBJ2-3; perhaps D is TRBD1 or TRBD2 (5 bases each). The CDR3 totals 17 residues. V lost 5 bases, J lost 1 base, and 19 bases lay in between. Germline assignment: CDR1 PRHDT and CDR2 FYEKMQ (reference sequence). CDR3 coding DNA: TGTGCCAGCAGCCTTACCCGGGACGCTTTACGCACAGATACGCAGTATTTT. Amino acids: CASSLTRDALRTDTQYF.

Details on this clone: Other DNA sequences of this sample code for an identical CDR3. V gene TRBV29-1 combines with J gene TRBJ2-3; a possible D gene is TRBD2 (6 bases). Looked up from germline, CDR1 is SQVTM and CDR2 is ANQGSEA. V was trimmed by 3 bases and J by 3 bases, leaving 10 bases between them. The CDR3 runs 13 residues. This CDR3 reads CSVEGLLTDTQYF. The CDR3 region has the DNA TGCAGCGTTGAGGGACTTCTAACAGATACGCAGTATTTT.